Detailed here is one T cell receptor (beta chain). V was cut by 5 bases and J by 0 bases, with 17 bases left in between. This CDR3 contains 17 residues. Germline loops: CDR1 SGHTA, CDR2 FQGNSA. Clinical histories supplied by participants themselves formed the basis of cohort assignment. Cohort 3 recovered donors had two negative PCRs, clearance, or symptom resolution. This table comes from immunoSEQ multiplex PCR, and its TCRdb copy is limited to in-frame clones, with some not included. The table has about 410,000 clones, approximately 89% seen once. The data belong to a study of blood T cell repertoires in COVID-19. Overall study context: Samples came from the United States, Italy and Spain, spanning acute and convalescent COVID-19.

Sequences were obtained from PBMCs or T cells enriched from blood (not recorded which). This sequence was found in a woman in her thirties who had recovered from COVID-19. V usage is TRBV7-2 and J usage is TRBJ1-5; maybe TRBD1 (5 bases). CDR3 loop: CASSPRGGALSNQPQHF. CDR3 nucleotides: TGTGCCAGCAGCCCTCGGGGAGGGGCCCTTAGCAATCAGCCCCAGCATTTT.